The present T cell receptor (beta chain) was sequenced within a study of CDR3 diversity in severe acne. This clonotype was observed at least ten times. From the PCR reads, TCRdb called clonotypes with MiXCR, one entry per CDR3 protein. The sample consists of roughly 81,000 distinct CDR3 sequences, about 52% of them appearing once. V was shortened by 7 bases and J by 5 bases, with 14 bases between the two germline ends. The CDR3 consists of 12 residues. CDR1 is SQVTM, CDR2 ANQGSEA, per germline. This sequence was found in a male donor in good health, serving as a control. V gene TRBV29-1 combines with J gene TRBJ2-5; D possibly corresponds to TRBD1 (5 bases). The sequencing sample was made of blood. In DNA form, the CDR3 reads TGCAGCGCCGACAGCTCCGGCGAGACCCAGTACTTC. Encoded protein: CSADSSGETQYF.